The next 9 T cell receptor beta chains were all read from a single sample in a study of cytomegalovirus exposure and HLA in healthy donors (dated by TCRdb to 2016 to 2017). Libraries were constructed by the immunoSEQ multiplex PCR assay. A mixture of 60 forward primers for TCR Vbeta segments and 13 reverse primers for TCR Jbeta segments was used in the multiplex PCR. TCRdb took this table from immuneACCESS and kept in-frame rearrangements with V and J called. Such tables lack part of the clones; where checked against another copy, unresolved V genes explain under half of the gap, and the rest is unexplained. For this sample the table gives 90,000 to 130,000 clones, of which around 87% were detected only once. The biggest ten clones account for around 2% of the sample. The sample comprised PBMCs. Receptor source: a man aged 35 to 55 in good health and CMV-seronegative.

V gene TRBV7-6 combines with J gene TRBJ1-1, with 7 bases lining up with TRBD1. The CDR3 contains 13 residues. V shed 2 bases and J 8 bases; nucleotides not matched to a gene: 5. The V gene's germline CDR1 is SGHVS and CDR2 FNYEAQ. CDR3 loop: CASSLHPQGEAFF. In nucleotides, the CDR3 is TGTGCCAGCAGCTTACATCCACAGGGGGAAGCTTTCTTT. The whole variable domain, remainder taken from reference TRBV7-6 and TRBJ1-1, is GAGVSQSPRYKVTKRGQDVALRCDPISGHVSLYWYRQALGQGPEFLTYFNYEAQQDKSGLPNDRFSAERPEGSISTLTIQRTEQRDSAMYRCASSLHPQGEAFFGQGTRLTVV.

The rearrangement uses TRBV28 and TRBJ1-4; TRBD1 is a possible D gene (5 bases). Looked up from germline, CDR1 is MDHEN and CDR2 is SYDVKM. The germline V and J ends were trimmed by 3 bases and 8 bases, with 10 bases remaining between them. There are 13 residues in the CDR3. The CDR3 region is CASSFGEGEKLFF. As DNA, the CDR3 is TGTGCCAGCAGTTTCGGGGAGGGGGAAAAACTGTTTTTT.

The chain carries TRBV6-6 and TRBJ2-1; 8 bases line up with TRBD1. J gave up 4 bases and V 7 bases, and 6 bases lay outside the gene matches. This CDR3 has 14 amino acids. Germline-derived CDR1 and CDR2 are MNHNY and SVGAGI (reference sequence). This CDR3 is CASNGQGLYNEQFF. The CDR3 bases are TGTGCCAGCAACGGACAGGGTCTGTACAATGAGCAGTTCTTC.

V is TRBV4-1 and J is TRBJ2-5; no clear D. Germline assignment: CDR1 MGHRA and CDR2 YSYEKL. V lost 4 bases, J lost 1 base, and 7 bases lay in between. CDR3 length equals 13 residues. CDR3: CASSPAGQETQYF. Written as DNA, the CDR3 is TGCGCCAGCAGCCCCGCAGGCCAAGAGACCCAGTACTTC.

This chain's CDR3 is CASSYHDRADTIYF. The CDR3 nucleotides are TGTGCCAGCAGTTACCACGACAGGGCGGACACCATATATTTT. The chain joins TRBV6-5 to TRBJ1-3; TRBD1 aligns across 7 bases. In germline, CDR1 is MNHEY, CDR2 SVGAGI. The CDR3 length is 14 residues. V lost 2 bases, J lost 8 bases, and 6 bases stayed unmatched.

The CDR3 DNA reads as TGTGCCTGGCTAGAAAACACCGGGGAGCTGTTTTTT. Amino acids: CAWLENTGELFF. The chain is built from TRBV30 and TRBJ2-2; D ambiguous. The V end lost 5 bases, the J end lost 2 bases, and 6 bases lay between the germline ends. This CDR3 contains 12 residues. Germline V lookup: CDR1 GTSNPN, CDR2 SVGIG (reference sequence).

This chain connects TRBV5-1 to TRBJ1-6, with D unresolved. The CDR3 is made up of 15 amino acids. V lost 0 bases, J lost 0 bases, and 4 bases lay in between. Germline CDR1 and CDR2: SGHRS and YFSETQ. The CDR3 region is CASSLGSSYNSPLHF. As DNA, the CDR3 is TGCGCCAGCAGCTTGGGCAGCTCCTATAATTCACCCCTCCACTTT.

V usage is TRBV29-1 and J usage is TRBJ2-1; 7 bases line up with TRBD1. The CDR3 has 13 amino acids. Trimming removed 7 bases from V and 0 bases from J; junction bases left unmatched: 3. Per germline, CDR1 SQVTM and CDR2 ANQGSEA. CDR3 in DNA: TGCAGCGCTGGGGACAGCTCCTACAATGAGCAGTTCTTC. Translated, it gives CSAGDSSYNEQFF.

V usage is TRBV7-2 and J usage is TRBJ1-6; maybe TRBD1 (5 bases). CDR3 length equals 11 residues. Germline lookup yields CDR1 SGHTA and CDR2 FQGNSA. V was trimmed by 6 bases and J by 16 bases, leaving 13 bases between them. This chain's CDR3 is CASSRRDELHF. The CDR3 region has the DNA TGTGCCAGCAGTCGGAGGGACGAGCTCCACTTT.